This passage covers 32 T cell receptor beta chains from one sample sequenced in a study of T cells expressing NK-cell markers. With the 5' RACE reads reprocessed, TCRdb shows one record per CDR3 protein and no DNA. The repertoire table contains over 120,000 distinct CDR3 sequences. What was sequenced was blood T cells: a sorted CD56 or NKG2C T cell subset, CD4+ or CD8+ T cells, or bulk PBMC T cells (not recorded which). These receptors were collected from a man younger than 35 in good health.

The J gene is TRBJ2-2, the V gene TRBV7-9; TCRdb's D gene call, TRBD1, goes unchecked for lack of DNA. The germline V gene encodes CDR1 SEHNR and CDR2 FQNEAQ (reference sequence). The CDR3 loop spans 18 amino acids. The CDR3 reads CASSFAPGTGVTAGELFF.

The J gene is TRBJ1-3, the V gene TRBV12-3 or TRBV12-4; the D call from TCRdb, TRBD1, cannot be confirmed without DNA. The CDR3 totals 16 residues. The CDR3 loop is CASSLEARTGRNTIYF.

V is TRBV2 and J is TRBJ2-1; no DNA is available, so the TRBD1 call from TCRdb remains unchecked. The CDR3 runs to 12 residues. CDR1 is SNHLY, CDR2 FYNNEI, per germline. CDR3 protein: CASPGTGNEQFF. Full variable domain (outside the CDR3, taken from reference TRBV2 and TRBJ2-1): EPEVTQTPSHQVTQMGQEVILRCVPISNHLYFYWYRQILGQKVEFLVSFYNNEISEKSEIFDDQFSVERPDGSNFTLKIRSTKLEDSAMYFCASPGTGNEQFFGPGTRLTVL.

This chain connects TRBV29-1 to TRBJ2-1; TCRdb gives TRBD1 as the D gene, but with no DNA this cannot be confirmed. CDR3 size: 13 residues. Germline values: CDR1 SQVTM, CDR2 ANQGSEA. CDR3 protein: CSVEDVTRGEQFF.

The V call is TRBV2, the J call TRBJ2-5; TCRdb proposes TRBD2, but this gene call is untestable without DNA. The germline gives CDR1 SNHLY, CDR2 FYNNEI. The CDR3 runs 16 residues. The chain's CDR3 is CASSELIQGHQETQYF.

The chain uses TRBV7-8 and TRBJ2-3. The CDR3 runs to 14 residues. Germline V gene lookup returns CDR1 SGHVS and CDR2 FQNEAQ. CDR3 loop: CASSLAARPDTQYF.

The CDR3 sequence is CASSLFLTDTQYF. The rearrangement uses TRBV11-2 and TRBJ2-3. The germline V gene encodes CDR1 SGHAT and CDR2 FQNNGV. This CDR3 has 13 amino acids.

The chain joins TRBV5-6 to TRBJ1-5. CDR1 and CDR2 (germline): SGHDT, YYEEEE. The CDR3 runs 14 residues. Here the CDR3 reads CASSLQASNQPQHF.

The V and J genes are TRBV11-1 and TRBJ1-1. The CDR3 length is 17 residues. Per germline, CDR1 SGHAT and CDR2 FQDESV (reference sequence). CDR3 amino acids: CASSSTEGGGRYAEAFF.

The chain employs TRBV29-1 and TRBJ2-3; TCRdb selects TRBD2, and the lack of DNA leaves this call unchecked. The CDR3 is made up of 13 amino acids. Germline V gene data show CDR1 as SQVTM and CDR2 as ANQGSEA. CDR3 sequence: CSVAPSSTDTQYF.

The chain combines TRBV7-9 with TRBJ2-5; TCRdb names TRBD1, which stays unverified in the absence of DNA. The CDR3 consists of 13 residues. Germline-derived CDR1 and CDR2 are SEHNR and FQNEAQ (reference sequence). CDR3 protein: CASSDRGRGTQYF.

J is TRBJ2-6 and V is TRBV27. The germline V gene has CDR1 MNHEY and CDR2 SMNVEV (reference sequence). CDR3 length: 16 amino acids. The CDR3 reads CASSFPESSGANVLTF.

This chain's CDR3 is CASSPSHPTGNTIYF. The chain employs TRBV5-5 and TRBJ1-3. Germline V CDR1 and CDR2: SGHKS, YYEKEE (reference sequence). CDR3 length: 15 amino acids.

The V call is TRBV11-2, the J call TRBJ2-3; TCRdb selects TRBD1, and the lack of DNA leaves this call unchecked. Looked up from germline, CDR1 is SGHAT and CDR2 is FQNNGV. CDR3 length: 15 amino acids. CDR3 sequence: CASSSLSDAADTQYF.

The chain has TRBV12-3 or TRBV12-4 and TRBJ1-4. The CDR3 is 14 amino acids. The CDR3 spells CASSFEGRNEKLFF.

This chain links TRBV12-3 or TRBV12-4 with TRBJ2-3; there is no DNA to check the TCRdb D call of TRBD2. CDR3 length: 18 amino acids. CDR3 region: CASSFIGGIPTSTDTQYF.

V is TRBV5-1 and J is TRBJ1-2. The CDR3 is 16 residues long. Germline V gene lookup returns CDR1 SGHRS and CDR2 YFSETQ. The CDR3 loop reads CASSLDAVGGDYGYTF.

The J gene is TRBJ1-3, the V gene TRBV20-1; TCRdb selects TRBD1, and the lack of DNA leaves this call unchecked. Germline-derived CDR1 and CDR2 are DFQATT and SNEGSKA (reference sequence). The length of the CDR3 is 13 residues. The CDR3 here is CSAIPGARNTIYF.

The chain recombines TRBV7-2 with TRBJ2-1; TCRdb outputs TRBD2, but without DNA this stays unchecked. Germline CDR1 reads SGHTA; CDR2 reads FQGNSA. This CDR3 comprises 16 residues. This CDR3 is CASSLLLAGAYNEQFF.

V gene TRBV4-1 combines with J gene TRBJ2-1; no DNA is available, so the TRBD2 call from TCRdb remains unchecked. Germline assignment: CDR1 MGHRA and CDR2 YSYEKL. CDR3 length: 16 residues. CDR3 amino acids: CASSQRPSGNYNEQFF.

This chain links TRBV10-3 with TRBJ2-7. The CDR3 extends over 14 amino acids. CDR1 and CDR2 from the germline V gene are ENHRY and SYGVKD. The CDR3: CAISDLGRTDEQYF.

This sequence joins TRBV7-2 and TRBJ1-1; with no DNA, the TCRdb D assignment of TRBD1 cannot be verified. The CDR3 runs 15 residues. Per the germline V gene, CDR1 is SGHTA and CDR2 is FQGNSA. CDR3: CASSPGDRVYTEAFF.

The chain joins TRBV4-2 to TRBJ2-1. Germline assignment: CDR1 LGHNA and CDR2 YNFKEQ. The CDR3 loop spans 16 amino acids. CDR3 in amino acids: CASSQGLGVGDNEQFF.

This chain uses TRBV27 with TRBJ2-7. The CDR3 sequence is 14 residues long. The V gene's germline CDR1 is MNHEY and CDR2 SMNVEV (reference sequence). CDR3: CASSFRLGLYEQYF.

This rearrangement joins TRBV7-9 to TRBJ2-1. Germline V gene lookup returns CDR1 SEHNR and CDR2 FQNEAQ (reference sequence). This CDR3 contains 12 residues. CDR3 amino acids: CASSLVVHEQFF. Full variable domain (missing parts from reference TRBV7-9 and TRBJ2-1): DTGVSQNPRHKITKRGQNVTFRCDPISEHNRLYWYRQTLGQGPEFLTYFQNEAQLEKSRLLSDRFSAERPKGSFSTLEIQRTEQGDSAMYLCASSLVVHEQFFGPGTRLTVL.

The chain's CDR3 is CASSHPSRDRGTYEQYF. The chain couples TRBV14 to TRBJ2-7; TCRdb's assignment of TRBD1 cannot be checked, as there is no DNA. The germline CDR1 and CDR2 sequences are SGHDN and FVKESK. This CDR3 contains 17 residues.

The V and J genes are TRBV24-1 and TRBJ2-1; the D gene TCRdb calls, TRBD1, cannot be checked with no DNA. CDR1 and CDR2 from the germline V gene are KGHDR and SFDVKD. The CDR3 contains 13 residues. CDR3 sequence reads: CATGGQDYNEQFF.

The V call is TRBV11-2, the J call TRBJ2-1; TCRdb lists TRBD2, though no DNA is available to test this call. Germline V gene lookup returns CDR1 SGHAT and CDR2 FQNNGV. This CDR3 spans 16 amino acids. The CDR3 here is CASSSYSGDLYNEQFF.

This chain joins TRBV19 and TRBJ1-3. The CDR3 has 16 residues. CDR1 and CDR2 from the germline V gene are LNHDA and SQIVND (reference sequence). CDR3 amino acids: CASSIDGDYSGNTIYF.

This chain connects TRBV21-1 to TRBJ2-3; no DNA is available, so the TRBD2 call from TCRdb remains unchecked. TRBV21-1 is listed as a pseudogene. The CDR3 has 12 amino acids. CDR3 in amino acids: CASSKVGLTQYF.

V gene TRBV7-9 combines with J gene TRBJ1-1; TCRdb reports TRBD1, a call that lacks DNA to check it against. Germline CDR1 reads SEHNR; CDR2 reads FQNEAQ (reference sequence). There are 15 residues in the CDR3. The CDR3: CASSAPQGWGTEAFF.

The chain employs TRBV30 and TRBJ2-3. Germline assignment: CDR1 GTSNPN and CDR2 SVGIG (reference sequence). The CDR3 has 15 residues. The CDR3 region is CAWSVLGTSADTQYF.